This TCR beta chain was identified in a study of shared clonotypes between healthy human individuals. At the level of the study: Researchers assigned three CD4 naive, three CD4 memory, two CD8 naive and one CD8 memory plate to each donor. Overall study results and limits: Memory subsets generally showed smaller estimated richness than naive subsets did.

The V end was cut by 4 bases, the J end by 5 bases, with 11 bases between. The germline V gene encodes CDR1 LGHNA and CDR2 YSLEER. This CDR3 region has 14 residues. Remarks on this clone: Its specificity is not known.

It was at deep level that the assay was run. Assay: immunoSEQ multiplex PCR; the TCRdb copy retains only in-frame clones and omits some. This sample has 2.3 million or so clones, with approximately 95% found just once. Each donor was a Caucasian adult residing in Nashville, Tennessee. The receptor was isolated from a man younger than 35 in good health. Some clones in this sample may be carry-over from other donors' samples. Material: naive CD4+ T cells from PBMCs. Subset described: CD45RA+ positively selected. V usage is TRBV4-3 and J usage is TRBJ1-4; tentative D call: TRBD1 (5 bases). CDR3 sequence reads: CASSRGVGNEKLFF. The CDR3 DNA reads TGCGCCAGCAGCCGGGGGGTGGGGAATGAAAAACTGTTTTTT.